The 29 T cell receptor beta chains given below trace back to one sample, sequenced in a study of T cell changes during pregnancy in multiple sclerosis. Profiling relied on immunoSEQ multiplex PCR, and the TCRdb table lists in-frame clones only, not all of them. The table includes about 64,000 clones, roughly 93% detected once. This specimen consisted of peripheral blood, obtained in the second trimester of pregnancy. Source of these receptors: a female donor with multiple sclerosis, enrolled in a pregnancy study.

V gene TRBV10-1 combines with J gene TRBJ2-4; TRBD2 is a possible D gene (6 bases). With 0 bases removed from V and 1 base from J, the gap between germline ends came to 16 bases. This CDR3 region has 18 residues. Germline loops: CDR1 WNHNN, CDR2 SYGVQD (reference sequence). Here the CDR3 DNA reads TGCGCCAGCAGTGAGTCGAGAGGGGCAGGGAGGGCCAAAAACATTCAGTACTTC. It codes for CASSESRGAGRAKNIQYF.

This clone is a singleton in its sample. The chain links TRBV28 to TRBJ2-2; D remains unclear. The CDR3 length is 12 residues. The V end was cut by 2 bases, the J end by 6 bases, with 4 bases between. Germline assignment: CDR1 MDHEN and CDR2 SYDVKM. This CDR3 reads CASSLLPGELFF. The CDR3 bases are TGTGCCAGCAGTTTACTTCCCGGGGAGCTGTTTTTT.

The chain couples TRBV7-6 to TRBJ2-5; 11 nucleotides align to TRBD1. Germline V lookup: CDR1 SGHVS, CDR2 FNYEAQ. Trimming took 5 bases from V and 11 from J; bases not matched to a gene: 10. The CDR3 consists of 14 residues. CDR3 region: CASSSDGTGGSQYF. CDR3 bases: TGTGCCAGCAGCAGTGACGGGACAGGGGGGTCGCAGTACTTC. Variable domain in full (rest from reference TRBV7-6 and TRBJ2-5): GAGVSQSPRYKVTKRGQDVALRCDPISGHVSLYWYRQALGQGPEFLTYFNYEAQQDKSGLPNDRFSAERPEGSISTLTIQRTEQRDSAMYRCASSSDGTGGSQYFGPGTRLLVL.

This clone has only a few counts. The chain has TRBV29-1 and TRBJ1-1; the D gene is possibly TRBD1 (6 bases). Germline CDR1 reads SQVTM; CDR2 reads ANQGSEA. V was shortened by 6 bases and J by 7 bases, with 21 bases between the two germline ends. This CDR3 comprises 14 residues. CDR3: CSVLLQGIVDEAFF. The CDR3 DNA reads TGCAGCGTGTTACTACAGGGAATAGTGGATGAAGCTTTCTTT.

This clone was seen just once. The CDR3 region is CASSGSTGSPYEQYF. CDR3 coding DNA: TGTGCCAGCAGTGGGTCGACAGGGAGTCCATACGAGCAGTACTTC. This chain links TRBV6-1 with TRBJ2-7; TRBD1 matches 7 bases. The J segment lost 4 bases and the V segment lost 4 bases, leaving 10 bases of the junction unmatched. CDR1 MNHNS and CDR2 SASEGT come from the germline V gene. There are 15 residues in the CDR3.

The rearrangement uses TRBV5-1 and TRBJ1-2; 7 positions agree with TRBD1. The germline V gene has CDR1 SGHRS and CDR2 YFSETQ. V shed 1 base and J 0 bases; nucleotides not matched to a gene: 3. The CDR3 sequence is 15 residues long. The CDR3 reads CASSLLGTANYGYTF. The CDR3 DNA is TGCGCCAGCAGCTTGTTAGGGACAGCTAACTATGGCTACACCTTC.

V gene TRBV6-1 combines with J gene TRBJ1-2; 12 positions agree with TRBD1. The V and J ends lost 4 bases and 8 bases, in that order; junction bases with no gene match: 8. CDR1 is MNHNS and CDR2 is SASEGT in the germline V gene. This CDR3 has 15 amino acids. The CDR3 DNA is TGTGCCAGCAGTGGTCCCGGGACAGGGGGCCGGGGCTACACCTTC. Its protein product is CASSGPGTGGRGYTF.

The J gene is TRBJ2-7, the V gene TRBV6-6; 14 nucleotides line up with TRBD2. The junction had 4 bases not matched to a gene; V was cut back by 2 bases and J by 4 bases. Germline V gene data show CDR1 as MNHNY and CDR2 as SVGAGI (reference sequence). This CDR3 region has 16 residues. The CDR3: CASSYRLAGGRYEQYF. DNA of the CDR3: TGTGCCAGCAGTTACCGACTAGCGGGGGGGAGGTACGAGCAGTACTTC.

This chain connects TRBV19 to TRBJ1-6; 8 bases align to TRBD1. CDR1 and CDR2 from the germline V gene are LNHDA and SQIVND (reference sequence). Losses at the gene ends were 7 bases for V and 11 bases for J; bases not matched to a gene: 10. The length of the CDR3 is 14 residues. The CDR3 sequence is CASTSDRESAPLHF. The CDR3 nucleotides read TGTGCCAGTACCTCGGACAGGGAAAGTGCACCCCTCCACTTT.

The chain combines TRBV7-9 with TRBJ1-2, with TRBD1 matching 7 bases. V dropped 8 bases and J dropped 6; count of bases not matched to a gene: 6. The CDR3 contains 12 residues. Germline assignment: CDR1 SEHNR and CDR2 FQNEAQ (reference sequence). CDR3: CASFRGGDGYTF. The CDR3 DNA sequence: TGTGCCAGCTTCCGAGGGGGCGATGGCTACACCTTC.

The CDR3 nucleotides read TGTGCCAGCAGTGCACAGGGGAAAGGGGTCCCCCAGCATTTT. Protein sequence: CASSAQGKGVPQHF. This chain connects TRBV2 to TRBJ1-5, with 7 nucleotides matching TRBD1. There are 14 residues in the CDR3. The V gene end was trimmed by 4 bases and the J gene end by 10 bases; junction bases not matched to a gene: 10. Per germline, CDR1 SNHLY and CDR2 FYNNEI.

The chain uses TRBV18 and TRBJ2-2; weak D call: TRBD1 (5 bases). The length of the CDR3 is 17 residues. V lost 1 base to trimming and J lost 7 bases, with 19 bases between them. Germline CDR1 KGHSH, CDR2 LQKENI. The CDR3 here is CASSPQPSGRADGELFF. The CDR3 coding sequence is TGTGCCAGCTCACCACAACCCTCCGGCAGGGCTGACGGGGAGCTGTTTTTT.

The J gene is TRBJ1-2, the V gene TRBV6-1; D might be TRBD1 (5 bases). The V end lost 3 bases, the J end lost 5 bases, and 10 bases lay between the germline ends. The germline V gene encodes CDR1 MNHNS and CDR2 SASEGT. CDR3 length: 13 residues. The CDR3 bases are TGTGCCAGCAGTGAGGGGCATTTATATGGCTACACCTTC. It is translated as CASSEGHLYGYTF.

This CDR3 is CASSQDPHREAFF. The CDR3 DNA sequence: TGCGCCAGCAGCCAAGACCCTCACAGGGAAGCTTTCTTT. The chain is built from TRBV4-1 and TRBJ1-1; D perhaps matches TRBD1 (5 bases). Trimming took 0 bases from V and 8 from J, leaving 10 bases between them. Germline lookup yields CDR1 MGHRA and CDR2 YSYEKL. The CDR3 loop spans 13 amino acids.

This chain joins TRBV29-1 and TRBJ2-3; a possible D gene is TRBD2 (5 bases). V lost 2 bases and J lost 4, with 7 bases in between. The CDR3 length is 12 residues. The germline V gene encodes CDR1 SQVTM and CDR2 ANQGSEA. The CDR3 loop is CSVESGPDTQYF. CDR3 sequence (DNA): TGCAGCGTTGAAAGCGGCCCAGATACGCAGTATTTT.

The chain is built from TRBV7-2 and TRBJ2-7, with a possible D match to TRBD2 (6 bases). Trimming removed 2 bases at V and 0 bases at J, with 11 bases between. Germline values: CDR1 SGHTA, CDR2 FQGNSA. This CDR3 contains 15 residues. CDR3 in DNA: TGTGCCAGCAGCTTATCGGGGGTTGGCTCCTACGAGCAGTACTTC. Translated: CASSLSGVGSYEQYF.

This chain connects TRBV9 to TRBJ2-5, with 8 bases that match TRBD2. There are 13 residues in the CDR3. CDR1 and CDR2 (germline): SGDLS, YYNGEE. After removal of 2 bases from V and 4 bases from J, the junction contained 1 base not matched to a gene. The CDR3 bases are TGTGCCAGCAGCGTGCGGGGGGTAGAGACCCAGTACTTC. This translates into CASSVRGVETQYF.

V is TRBV2 and J is TRBJ2-1; 9 positions match TRBD2. CDR1 SNHLY and CDR2 FYNNEI come from the germline V gene. The CDR3 consists of 14 residues. Unmatched junction bases numbered 7, after V lost 3 bases and J lost 10 bases. The CDR3 DNA sequence: TGTGCCAGCAGTGAGGGGCAGCGGGGGGTCGAGCAGTTCTTC. The encoded protein is CASSEGQRGVEQFF.

This chain links TRBV21-1 with TRBJ1-4; the DNA was not compared with TRBD1, the D call given in the table. TRBV21-1 is annotated as a pseudogene. This CDR3 spans 15 amino acids. CDR3 DNA sequence: TGTGCCAGCAGCGAACAGGGGGCAACTAATGAAAAACTGTTTTTT. Protein sequence: CASSEQGATNEKLFF.

V usage is TRBV7-2 and J usage is TRBJ1-5; D gene uncertain. V was trimmed by 3 bases and J by 4 bases, leaving 13 bases between them. Germline V gene lookup returns CDR1 SGHTA and CDR2 FQGNSA. The CDR3 covers 15 residues. The CDR3 loop reads CASSFSLPSNQPQHF. The CDR3 region has the DNA TGTGCCAGCAGCTTTAGTCTCCCATCTAATCAGCCCCAGCATTTT.

V is TRBV18 and J is TRBJ1-2, with TRBD1 matching over 9 bases. V lost 1 base, J lost 4 bases, and 4 bases stayed unmatched. The CDR3 totals 15 residues. Germline CDR1 reads KGHSH; CDR2 reads LQKENI. The CDR3 DNA is TGTGCCAGCTCACCACTAGGACAGGGGACCTATGGCTACACCTTC. Its protein is CASSPLGQGTYGYTF.

The gene calls are TRBV10-2 and TRBJ2-1, with 14 bases that match TRBD2. Germline-derived CDR1 and CDR2 are WSHSY and SAAADI. This CDR3 has 17 residues. V lost 6 bases and J lost 1; bases outside the gene matches: 5. The CDR3 region is CASRGLAGAGSYNEQFF. The CDR3 DNA reads as TGCGCCAGCAGGGGACTAGCGGGGGCTGGATCCTACAATGAGCAGTTCTTC.

CDR3 DNA: TGTGCCATCAGTCCGGACAGGGGCCTTAGCCGTTTTAGCACAGATACGCAGTATTTT. It is translated as CAISPDRGLSRFSTDTQYF. This rearrangement joins TRBV10-3 to TRBJ2-3; TRBD1 agrees at 9 bases. This CDR3 contains 19 residues. Germline CDR1 reads ENHRY; CDR2 reads SYGVKD. The ends lost 5 bases at V and 0 bases at J; junction bases unmatched: 15.

The V call is TRBV30, the J call TRBJ1-2, with D possibly being TRBD1 (5 bases). The CDR3 consists of 13 residues. The V end lost 2 bases, the J end lost 11 bases, and 18 bases lay between the germline ends. Germline V gene lookup returns CDR1 GTSNPN and CDR2 SVGIG (reference sequence). The chain's CDR3 is CAWSTGLSTGYTF. CDR3 nucleotide sequence: TGTGCCTGGAGTACGGGACTCTCGACTGGGTACACCTTC.

CDR3 in DNA: TGTGCCAGCAGTGAAGATGCGGGGGGGCGGAACGAGCAGTACTTC. Translating it yields CASSEDAGGRNEQYF. The V gene is TRBV2, the J gene TRBJ2-7; 9 bases fit TRBD2. The CDR3 length is 15 residues. Germline loops: CDR1 SNHLY, CDR2 FYNNEI. The ends lost 1 base at V and 5 bases at J; junction bases unmatched: 6.

This clone showed up just a few times. The gene calls are TRBV4-3 and TRBJ1-4, with 10 bases fitting TRBD1. After removal of 3 bases from V and 5 bases from J, the junction contained 6 bases not matched to a gene. The CDR3 extends over 16 amino acids. CDR1 and CDR2 from the germline V gene are LGHNA and YSLEER. CDR3 nucleotide sequence: TGCGCCAGCAGCCAGGGACAGGGGAGGGGGAATGAAAAACTGTTTTTT. It encodes CASSQGQGRGNEKLFF.

The V gene is TRBV5-6, the J gene TRBJ2-5, with D possibly TRBD1 on 5 matching bases. The V end lost 0 bases, the J end lost 10 bases, and 19 bases lay between the germline ends. The CDR3 sequence is 15 residues long. Per the germline V gene, CDR1 is SGHDT and CDR2 is YYEEEE. CDR3: CASSLAYRRTRHQYF. CDR3 nucleotide sequence: TGTGCCAGCAGCTTGGCCTACAGACGGACAAGGCACCAGTACTTC. Combining the CDR3 with reference TRBV5-6 and TRBJ2-5 gives the whole variable domain DAGVTQSPTHLIKTRGQQVTLRCSPKSGHDTVSWYQQALGQGPQFIFQYYEEEERQRGNFPDRFSGHQFPNYSSELNVNALLLGDSALYLCASSLAYRRTRHQYFGPGTRLLVL.

This clone has only a few counts. CDR3 residues: CASSQDSGGYEQYF. The CDR3 coding sequence is TGTGCCAGCAGCCAAGATAGCGGGGGGTACGAGCAGTACTTC. The chain uses TRBV4-2 and TRBJ2-7; 10 nucleotides line up with TRBD2. Germline values: CDR1 LGHNA, CDR2 YNFKEQ. The CDR3 consists of 14 residues. The trim removed 0 bases at V and 4 bases at J, leaving 0 bases unmatched.

About this clone itself: A read error may account for a junction end that differs from germline. The identical CDR3 is also encoded by other nucleotide sequences in the sample. V gene TRBV2 combines with J gene TRBJ2-1; 10 nucleotides match TRBD2. The CDR3 consists of 18 residues. Germline V gives CDR1 SNHLY, CDR2 FYNNEI. CDR3 loop: CASSEVPGGLAEYNEQFF. Here the CDR3 DNA reads TGTGCTAGCAGTGAAGTTCCGGGAGGACTAGCGGAGTACAATGAGCAGTTCTTC.